Sequencing of this T cell receptor beta chain was carried out in a study of T cells in Graves' hyperthyroidism and ophthalmopathy. Regions amplified from RNA transcripts were the TCR beta CDR3 regions. First-round RT-PCR of the TCR CDR3 relied on the HTBI primer set. TCRdb reanalysed the multiplex PCR reads using MiXCR and keeps one entry per CDR3 protein. The data contain 450,000 to 600,000 distinct CDR3 sequences, 20% of them singletons. The PBMCs studied were ones that came from about 10 ml fresh peripheral blood. This clonotype has just a few counts. The target antigen is unknown. An end of the junction does not agree with germline; a read error may underlie this. Broader study findings: Model-based prediction identified ophthalmopathy a median 6.5 months prior to its onset. Within blood appeared most thyroid clonotypes that had expanded above 0.001.

This clonotype was obtained from a man in his forties or fifties with Graves' ophthalmopathy. The sequencing input was blood.

CDR3 amino acids: CASSQVAASYNEQFF. The CDR3 DNA follows: TGCGCCAGCAGCCAAGTCGCGGCCTCCTACAATGAGCAGTTCTTC. The chain couples TRBV11-2 to TRBJ2-1; D ambiguous. Per germline, CDR1 SGHAT and CDR2 FQNNGV. The CDR3 consists of 15 residues.